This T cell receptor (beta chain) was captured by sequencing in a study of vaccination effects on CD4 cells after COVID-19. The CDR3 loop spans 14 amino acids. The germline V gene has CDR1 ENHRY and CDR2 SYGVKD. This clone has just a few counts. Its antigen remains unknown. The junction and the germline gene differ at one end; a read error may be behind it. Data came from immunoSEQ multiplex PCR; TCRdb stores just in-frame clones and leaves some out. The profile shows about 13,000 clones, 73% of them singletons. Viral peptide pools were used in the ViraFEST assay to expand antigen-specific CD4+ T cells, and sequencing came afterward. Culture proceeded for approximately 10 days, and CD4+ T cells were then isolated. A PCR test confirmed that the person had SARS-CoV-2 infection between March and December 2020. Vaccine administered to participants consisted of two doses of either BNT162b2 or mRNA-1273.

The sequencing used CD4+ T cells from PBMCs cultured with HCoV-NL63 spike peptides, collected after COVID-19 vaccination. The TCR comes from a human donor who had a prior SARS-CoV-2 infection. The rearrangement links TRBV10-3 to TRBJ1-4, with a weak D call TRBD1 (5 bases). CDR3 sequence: CATSPGLGNEKLFF. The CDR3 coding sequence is TGTGCCACCAGTCCGGGGCTTGGTAATGAAAAACTGTTTTTT.